This T cell receptor beta chain was sequenced for a study of cytomegalovirus exposure and HLA in healthy donors. The donors comprised healthy bone marrow donors. Findings and caveats of the study: Later analysis found that TCR beta chains associated with HLA were more clonally expanded than other, equally common chains. Immune exposure data for these donors was limited to CMV serostatus. Relative to the roughly 690-donor mean, N-insertions were reportedly fewer in an Asian-associated ancestry cluster in a later analysis.

The CDR3 runs to 14 residues. Germline loops: CDR1 SGHDT, CDR2 YYEEEE. V dropped 4 bases and J dropped 8 bases, with 18 bases sitting between them. This PCR relied on a set of 60 Vbeta primers and 13 Jbeta primers. Generated by immunoSEQ multiplex PCR, the TCRdb table keeps only in-frame clones and is missing some. The sample has over 100,000 clones; roughly 70% are singletons. As for this clone: Its specificity is unknown.

Sample: PBMCs. This TCR was recovered from a man aged 40-55 years in good health and CMV-seropositive. The chain couples TRBV5-6 to TRBJ1-2; the D gene is possibly TRBD1 (6 bases). The CDR3 DNA sequence: TGTGCCAGCAGCAACCGGGACACCTCAGGGGGCTACACCTTC. This translates into CASSNRDTSGGYTF.